In its sample, the clone carrying this TCR beta chain was seen a few times. These data belong to a study of blood T cell repertoires in COVID-19. The overall study: Collection of acute and convalescent COVID-19 samples took place in the United States, Italy and Spain. Nucleic acid was either cDNA or gDNA, and it came from T cells, B-cell-depleted T cells, or PBMCs.

Germline V gives CDR1 MNHNS, CDR2 SASEGT. This CDR3 has 11 residues. Between the trimmed V and J ends, which lost 3 bases and 8 bases, there was a span of 8 bases. Authors' methods: Estimated nucleated cell counts came from reference gene primer amplification. The data were produced by immunoSEQ multiplex PCR, yet TCRdb's version contains in-frame clones alone and is incomplete. The V and J calls and clone size come from that table; D and trimming were worked out from the DNA. This table holds 55,000 to 85,000 clones, approximately 77% found once. The clonotype was recovered from a woman in her seventies with acute or convalescent COVID-19. Specimen: peripheral blood. The chain joins TRBV6-1 to TRBJ2-7; no clear D. The CDR3 sequence is CASSDYTKQYF. CDR3 in DNA: TGTGCCAGCAGTGATTACACTAAGCAGTACTTC.